The present TCR beta chain was sequenced within a study of blood T cell repertoires in COVID-19. Study overall: Acute-phase and convalescent COVID-19 samples originated in the United States, Italy and Spain. The analysed material was cDNA or gDNA that came from T cells, B-cell-depleted T cells, or PBMCs.

Original processing notes: Amplifying reference gene primers gave estimates of nucleated cell counts. TCRdb's copy holds only in-frame clones and misses some; the assay was immunoSEQ multiplex PCR. Clone size and the V and J calls come from that table; the DNA yielded D and trimming. The data show approximately 250,000 clones, roughly 83% seen once. The V gene's germline CDR1 is SGHTA and CDR2 FQGNSA. V shed 1 base, J shed 2 bases, and the junction held 7 bases outside the gene matches. This CDR3 has 18 residues. The sample comprised peripheral blood. The rearrangement links TRBV7-2 to TRBJ2-2, with TRBD2 matching over 10 bases. This sequence was found in a man between 60 and 70 years old who had recovered from COVID-19. The CDR3 reads CASSLGASGGLNTGELFF. In DNA, the CDR3 is TGTGCCAGCAGCTTAGGTGCTAGCGGGGGCCTTAACACCGGGGAGCTGTTTTTT.